The following is a TCR beta chain sequence with its context. Those who donated were healthy HIV-negative adults, with no recent acute infections or vaccinations reported. CD45RA-negative memory and CD45RA+ naive subsets were split from the CD4+ cells. Trimming pared 4 bases from V and 4 bases from J, leaving 15 bases between. This CDR3 comprises 14 residues. From germline, CDR1 is SGHRS and CDR2 YFSETQ. These data belong to a study of shared clonotypes between healthy human individuals. Sequencing used immunoSEQ multiplex PCR; TCRdb keeps in-frame clones, though not all of them. In the table there are over 2 million clones, approximately 95% of which are singletons.

The sequence was collected from a man aged 18 to 30 in good health. The sample taken for sequencing was naive CD4+ T cells sorted from blood. The subset here: CD45RA+ positively selected. The chain carries TRBV5-1 and TRBJ2-7; D ambiguous. CDR3 sequence (DNA): TGCGCCAGCAGCCCCCTAGAAGGCCCTTACGAGCAGTACTTC. This codes for CASSPLEGPYEQYF.